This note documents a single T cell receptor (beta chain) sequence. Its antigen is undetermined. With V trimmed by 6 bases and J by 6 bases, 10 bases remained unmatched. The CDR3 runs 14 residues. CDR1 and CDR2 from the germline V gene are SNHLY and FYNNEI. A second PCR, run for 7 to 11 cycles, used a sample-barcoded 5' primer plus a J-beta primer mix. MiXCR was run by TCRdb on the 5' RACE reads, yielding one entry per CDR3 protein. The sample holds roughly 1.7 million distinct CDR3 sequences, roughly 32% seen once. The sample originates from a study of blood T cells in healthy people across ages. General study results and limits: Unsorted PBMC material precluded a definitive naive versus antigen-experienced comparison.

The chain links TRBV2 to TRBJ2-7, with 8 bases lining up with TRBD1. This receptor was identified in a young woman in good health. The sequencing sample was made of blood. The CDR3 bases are TGTGCCAGCAGGAAGGACAGGGATTTCCGCGAGCAGTACTTC. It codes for CASRKDRDFREQYF. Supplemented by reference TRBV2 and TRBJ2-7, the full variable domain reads EPEVTQTPSHQVTQMGQEVILRCVPISNHLYFYWYRQILGQKVEFLVSFYNNEISEKSEIFDDQFSVERPDGSNFTLKIRSTKLEDSAMYFCASRKDRDFREQYFGPGTRLTVT.